These 5 T cell receptor beta chains share one sample of origin, sequenced in a study of Graves' ophthalmopathy and Graves' hyperthyroidism. CDR3 regions of TCR beta were amplified from RNA transcripts. HTBI-primed first-round RT-PCR preceded second-round multiplex PCR. Via MiXCR, TCRdb re-called the multiplex PCR reads, giving one row per CDR3 protein. This repertoire shows roughly 420,000 distinct CDR3 sequences, about 21% found once; its top ten account for 2.5% to 3.5%. Material for sequencing was peripheral blood. The receptors were gathered from a young woman with stable Graves' hyperthyroidism.

This clonotype occurred many times. This chain links TRBV11-2 with TRBJ1-2; D is undetermined. There are 14 residues in the CDR3. Trimming left V 1 base short and J 2 bases short, with 8 bases between. From germline, CDR1 is SGHAT and CDR2 FQNNGV. Here the CDR3 DNA reads TGTGCCAGCAGCTTAGGGCCCCAGAACTATGGCTACACCTTC. Amino acid sequence: CASSLGPQNYGYTF. The complete variable domain, with remaining parts taken from reference TRBV11-2 and TRBJ1-2, reads EAGVAQSPRYKIIEKRQSVAFWCNPISGHATLYWYQQILGQGPKLLIQFQNNGVVDDSQLPKDRFSAERLKGVDSTLKIQPAKLEDSAVYLCASSLGPQNYGYTFGSGTRLTVV.

The chain has TRBV11-3 and TRBJ2-5; D may match TRBD1 or TRBD2 (6 bases each). The CDR3 is made up of 17 amino acids. V was clipped by 7 bases and J by 10 bases, with 31 bases between them. CDR1 is SGHNT, CDR2 YENEEA, per germline. This CDR3 reads CASTLSLGGGPLGDQYF. The CDR3 DNA reads as TGTGCCAGCACCTTGTCTTTAGGTGGGGGGCCCTTGGGGGACCAGTACTTC.

This chain uses TRBV4-1 with TRBJ1-2, with D unclear. V was cut by 2 bases and J by 4 bases, with 11 bases left in between. This CDR3 contains 14 residues. In germline, CDR1 is MGHRA, CDR2 YSYEKL. The CDR3 loop is CASSQSQRGYGYTF. CDR3 coding DNA: TGCGCCAGCAGCCAATCCCAGCGGGGCTATGGCTACACCTTC.

This clonotype has more than one count but fewer than ten. The chain joins TRBV6-2 or TRBV6-3 to TRBJ2-7; D is ambiguous. Trimming pared 5 bases from V and 2 bases from J, leaving 7 bases between. Germline CDR1 is MNHEY and CDR2 is SVGEGT. This CDR3 spans 12 amino acids. The CDR3 region has the DNA TGTGCCAGCAGTCATGGAGCCTACGAGCAGTACTTC. Translating gives CASSHGAYEQYF.

In its sample, this clonotype was seen a few times. A much larger clone differs from this one at a single base, so this may be a read error. The chain joins TRBV7-2 to TRBJ2-7; D is uncertain. CDR3 size: 14 residues. Trimming removed 3 bases from V and 0 bases from J, with 9 bases in between. Germline V gene sequence: CDR1 SGHTA, CDR2 FQGNSA. The CDR3 region has the DNA TGTGCCAGCAGCTTCGACCCGGCCTCCTACGAGCAGTACTTC. The encoded protein is CASSFDPASYEQYF.